The entry below describes one T cell receptor (beta chain). What it binds is unknown. This sample was included in a study of T cell responses to AZD1222 COVID-19 vaccine. In the study overall: Recipients boosted at about 4 weeks or about 12 weeks are pooled. Overall study results and limits: At baseline, seropositivity was found in only six AZD1222 recipients. Repertoires were obtained only post-peak T cell response.

The data were produced by immunoSEQ multiplex PCR, yet TCRdb's version contains in-frame clones alone and is incomplete. The table records 99,000 or so clones, around 80% of them present only once. CDR1 and CDR2 (germline): SGHRS, YFSETQ. V lost 0 bases, J lost 3 bases, and 7 bases lay in between. The CDR3 length is 14 residues. The material sequenced was peripheral blood, taken on day 0 of AZD1222 vaccination. The chain combines TRBV5-1 with TRBJ2-1; no clear D gene. The sequence was obtained from an adult in good health. The CDR3 sequence: CASSLAVNYNEQFF. For the CDR3, the DNA is TGCGCCAGCAGCTTGGCCGTCAACTACAATGAGCAGTTCTTC.